The 26 T cell receptor beta chains below come from one sample, sequenced in a study of cytomegalovirus exposure and HLA in healthy donors. The PCR was carried out with 60 Vbeta primers and 13 Jbeta primers. Some clones are missing from TCRdb's copy, which holds only in-frame ones; the method was immunoSEQ multiplex PCR. The data show some 140,000 clones, 60% to 80% seen once. Sample: PBMCs. All receptors derive from a man aged 25 to 40 in good health and CMV-seronegative.

This chain links TRBV5-8 with TRBJ2-7; D gene uncertain. CDR1 SGHTS and CDR2 YDEGEE come from the germline V gene. V was cut by 1 base and J by 0 bases, with 8 bases left in between. The CDR3 covers 14 residues. The CDR3 bases are TGTGCCAGCAGCTTGCAGTTCCCCTCCTACGAGCAGTACTTC. Its translation is CASSLQFPSYEQYF. Looking up the rest from reference TRBV5-8 and TRBJ2-7 gives the full variable domain: EAGVTQSPTHLIKTRGQQATLRCSPISGHTSVYWYQQALGLGLQFLLWYDEGEERNRGNFPPRFSGRQFPNYSSELNVNALELEDSALYLCASSLQFPSYEQYFGPGTRLTVT.

The gene calls are TRBV6-4 and TRBJ1-3, with D hard to call. Germline V gene lookup returns CDR1 MRHNA and CDR2 SNTAGT. V was cut by 10 bases and J by 4 bases, with 11 bases left in between. The CDR3 length is 12 residues. In nucleotides, the CDR3 is TGTGCCACCAATACTTCAGGAAACACCATATATTTT. Encoded protein: CATNTSGNTIYF.

The V gene is TRBV4-1, the J gene TRBJ2-7, with no clear D. Deletions cut 0 bases from V and 0 bases from J, with 9 bases between. The CDR3 runs to 15 residues. Germline V CDR1 and CDR2: MGHRA, YSYEKL. The CDR3 bases are TGCGCCAGCAGCCAAGATCCGAGGAGCTCCTACGAGCAGTACTTC. Residues: CASSQDPRSSYEQYF.

Only one count was recorded for this clone. At one end the junction does not follow the germline gene, possibly because of a read error. The chain has TRBV7-7 and TRBJ2-7; 8 bases are a match to TRBD1. CDR3 length equals 15 residues. Germline-derived CDR1 and CDR2 are SSHAT and FNYEAQ (reference sequence). CDR3 protein: CASSLAGGEVYEQYF. The CDR3 DNA reads TGTGCTAGCAGCTTGGCAGGGGGCGAGGTTTACGAGCAGTACTTC.

This chain connects TRBV15 to TRBJ2-7; 7 nucleotides align to TRBD2. The J segment lost 4 bases and the V segment lost 0 bases, leaving 6 bases of the junction unmatched. The CDR3 has 15 residues. Germline values: CDR1 LNHNV, CDR2 YYDKDF (reference sequence). The CDR3 DNA reads TGTGCCACCAGCAGAGATACCGGGGGAGGGTACGAGCAGTACTTC. As protein: CATSRDTGGGYEQYF.

The table lists this clone with a few counts. V usage is TRBV1 and J usage is TRBJ2-2; whether TRBD2, the table's D call, matches the DNA was not checked. TRBV1 is labeled a pseudogene. This CDR3 has 17 residues. CDR3 region: CTSSQVLAGGDTGELFF. The CDR3, as DNA: TGCACCAGCAGCCAAGTTCTAGCGGGAGGGGACACCGGGGAGCTGTTTTTT.

The chain recombines TRBV7-2 with TRBJ2-7, with D possibly being TRBD2 (6 bases). Germline CDR1 reads SGHTA; CDR2 reads FQGNSA. The germline V and J ends were trimmed by 3 bases and 4 bases, with 16 bases remaining between them. The CDR3 is made up of 15 amino acids. The CDR3 region is CASSFSSVEPYEQYF. For the CDR3, the DNA is TGTGCCAGCAGCTTCTCTAGCGTAGAGCCTTACGAGCAGTACTTC.

V and J are TRBV30 and TRBJ2-3; no clear D. The CDR3 loop spans 16 amino acids. Per the germline V gene, CDR1 is GTSNPN and CDR2 is SVGIG (reference sequence). V dropped 0 bases and J dropped 4 bases, with 17 bases sitting between them. The CDR3 DNA follows: TGTGCCTGGAGTGTAACCCGGTTTTTGAAGTCAGATACGCAGTATTTT. It specifies CAWSVTRFLKSDTQYF.

The rearrangement uses TRBV6-5 and TRBJ2-3; 10 bases fit TRBD2. CDR1 is MNHEY and CDR2 is SVGAGI in the germline V gene. Trimming removed 4 bases from V and 5 bases from J; junction bases left unmatched: 9. The CDR3 runs to 16 residues. CDR3 bases: TGTGCCAGCAGTTTTACTAGCGGGAATCTAGGAGATACGCAGTATTTT. Residues: CASSFTSGNLGDTQYF.

This clone was seen only a few times. The CDR3 sequence: CASSLELAGYEQFF. Here the CDR3 DNA reads TGCGCCAGCAGCTTGGAACTAGCGGGTTATGAGCAGTTCTTC. This chain links TRBV5-1 with TRBJ2-1; 9 nucleotides agree with TRBD2. The CDR3 has 14 amino acids. The V segment lost 0 bases and the J segment 8 bases; nucleotides outside the gene matches: 3. CDR1 and CDR2 from the germline V gene are SGHRS and YFSETQ.

This chain links TRBV6-6 with TRBJ1-5; a weak D match, TRBD1 (6 bases). Per the germline V gene, CDR1 is MNHNY and CDR2 is SVGAGI (reference sequence). This CDR3 region has 15 residues. Trimming removed 7 bases at V and 9 bases at J, with 22 bases between. CDR3: CASTEPQGLVGPQHF. In DNA form, the CDR3 reads TGTGCCAGCACCGAACCCCAGGGGCTCGTGGGGCCCCAGCATTTT.

The chain combines TRBV4-1 with TRBJ2-2; a weak D match, TRBD2 (5 bases). Germline-derived CDR1 and CDR2 are MGHRA and YSYEKL. V was clipped by 0 bases and J by 5 bases, with 13 bases between them. The CDR3 runs to 16 residues. DNA for the CDR3: TGCGCCAGCAGCCAAGATCTAGGGCCGGGGACCGGGGAGCTGTTTTTT. Translating gives CASSQDLGPGTGELFF.

The chain combines TRBV6-5 with TRBJ1-1; D uncertain. Germline CDR1 and CDR2: MNHEY and SVGAGI. Trimming left V 6 bases short and J 4 bases short, with 15 bases between. The CDR3 contains 14 residues. The CDR3 bases are TGTGCCAGCAGAGTTCAGAATCGGGGCACTGAAGCTTTCTTT. Protein sequence: CASRVQNRGTEAFF.

This rearrangement joins TRBV10-1 to TRBJ2-7, with D possibly being TRBD2 (6 bases). V lost 11 bases, J lost 2 bases, and 19 bases lay in between. Germline V gene data show CDR1 as WNHNN and CDR2 as SYGVQD (reference sequence). The CDR3 runs to 14 residues. CDR3 region: CAQHGPAGPYEQYF. The CDR3 DNA sequence: TGCGCCCAGCACGGACCAGCGGGCCCCTACGAGCAGTACTTC.

This chain connects TRBV7-2 to TRBJ2-3, with D maybe TRBD1 (6 bases). Germline CDR1 and CDR2: SGHTA and FQGNSA. There are 14 residues in the CDR3. V lost 5 bases and J 6 bases, leaving 15 bases between the germline ends. CDR3 nucleotides: TGTGCCAGCAGCCCCATGGGGGCGGGTGATACGCAGTATTTT. Its translation is CASSPMGAGDTQYF.

The V and J genes are TRBV6-1 and TRBJ2-2, with D perhaps TRBD2 (7 bases). Looked up from germline, CDR1 is MNHNS and CDR2 is SASEGT. This CDR3 has 16 residues. With 1 base removed from V and 2 bases from J, the gap between germline ends came to 11 bases. CDR3 in DNA: TGTGCCAGCAGTGAAGAGGGGGGGAGTAACACCGGGGAGCTGTTTTTT. It codes for CASSEEGGSNTGELFF.

In the case of this clone: The same CDR3 can be traced to other DNA sequences in this sample. The chain combines TRBV27 with TRBJ2-7; 11 nucleotides line up with TRBD1. Losses at the gene ends were 3 bases for V and 4 bases for J; bases not matched to a gene: 2. Germline V gene lookup returns CDR1 MNHEY and CDR2 SMNVEV (reference sequence). This CDR3 contains 14 residues. CDR3 DNA: TGTGCCAGCAGTTTTGGGACAGGGGGTTACGAGCAGTACTTC. Translation: CASSFGTGGYEQYF.

The chain joins TRBV12-2 to TRBJ2-7; the table's D call, TRBD2, has no DNA check behind it. TRBV12-2 is recorded as a pseudogene. This CDR3 has 16 amino acids. The CDR3 DNA sequence: TGTGCAAGTCGCTTAGTGACTAGCGGGAGTTTCGACGAGCAGTACTTC. Translation: CASRLVTSGSFDEQYF.

This chain uses TRBV18 with TRBJ1-4; the D is unclear. CDR1 is KGHSH and CDR2 is LQKENI in the germline V gene. The CDR3 is made up of 12 amino acids. V dropped 5 bases and J dropped 7 bases, with 8 bases sitting between them. The CDR3 loop reads CASSSGLEKLFF. In DNA form, the CDR3 reads TGTGCCAGCTCATCCGGTCTTGAAAAACTGTTTTTT.

This rearrangement joins TRBV27 to TRBJ1-5; D unresolved. This CDR3 has 14 amino acids. The ends were cut back, 5 bases at V and 4 bases at J, with 12 bases in the middle. The germline V gene encodes CDR1 MNHEY and CDR2 SMNVEV (reference sequence). CDR3 sequence reads: CASSRRSLNQPQHF. The CDR3 DNA is TGTGCCAGCAGTCGTCGGTCTCTAAATCAGCCCCAGCATTTT.

The chain employs TRBV6-1 and TRBJ2-7; 9 bases are shared with TRBD1. Trimming at V came to 6 bases and at J to 3 bases, leaving 3 bases not matched to a gene. The germline gives CDR1 MNHNS, CDR2 SASEGT. The CDR3 is 13 amino acids. The CDR3 loop is CASRTGGYYEQYF. In nucleotides, the CDR3 is TGTGCCAGCAGGACAGGGGGGTACTACGAGCAGTACTTC.

This chain joins TRBV6-1 and TRBJ2-5; 8 bases are shared with TRBD1. CDR1 is MNHNS, CDR2 SASEGT, per germline. Trimming took 7 bases from V and 3 from J; bases not matched to a gene: 7. The CDR3 loop spans 14 amino acids. CDR3 coding DNA: TGTGCCAGCACCCGGACAGGGTACGAAGAGACCCAGTACTTC. This translates into CASTRTGYEETQYF.

This clone turned up a few times. V is TRBV6-5 and J is TRBJ2-1; 8 bases agree with TRBD1. V lost 6 bases and J lost 1; bases outside the gene matches: 2. The CDR3 is 14 amino acids. Looked up from germline, CDR1 is MNHEY and CDR2 is SVGAGI. The CDR3 reads CASRDRASYNEQFF. The CDR3 coding sequence is TGTGCCAGCAGGGACAGGGCATCCTACAATGAGCAGTTCTTC.

This clone was counted only a few times. V and J are TRBV11-2 and TRBJ2-7; 8 bases map to TRBD2. With 0 bases clipped from V and 6 bases from J, the junction kept 7 bases outside the gene matches. Germline V CDR1 and CDR2: SGHAT, FQNNGV. There are 15 residues in the CDR3. The chain's CDR3 is CASSLEGGLGGEQYF. CDR3 bases: TGTGCCAGCAGCTTAGAAGGGGGACTAGGAGGCGAGCAGTACTTC.

The chain employs TRBV27 and TRBJ1-1; maybe TRBD1 (6 bases). V was shortened by 3 bases and J by 5 bases, with 10 bases between the two germline ends. This CDR3 contains 13 residues. CDR1 is MNHEY and CDR2 is SMNVEV in the germline V gene (reference sequence). The CDR3 region is CASSLGGATEAFF. DNA of the CDR3: TGTGCCAGCAGTTTGGGGGGGGCGACTGAAGCTTTCTTT.

The chain couples TRBV13 to TRBJ2-5; TRBD1 agrees at 7 bases. The V and J ends lost 0 bases and 0 bases, in that order; junction bases with no gene match: 7. The germline V gene encodes CDR1 PRHDT and CDR2 FYEKMQ (reference sequence). The CDR3 contains 17 residues. CDR3 residues: CASSLGQGRGYQETQYF. The CDR3 DNA reads as TGTGCCAGCAGCTTAGGCCAGGGCAGGGGGTACCAAGAGACCCAGTACTTC.